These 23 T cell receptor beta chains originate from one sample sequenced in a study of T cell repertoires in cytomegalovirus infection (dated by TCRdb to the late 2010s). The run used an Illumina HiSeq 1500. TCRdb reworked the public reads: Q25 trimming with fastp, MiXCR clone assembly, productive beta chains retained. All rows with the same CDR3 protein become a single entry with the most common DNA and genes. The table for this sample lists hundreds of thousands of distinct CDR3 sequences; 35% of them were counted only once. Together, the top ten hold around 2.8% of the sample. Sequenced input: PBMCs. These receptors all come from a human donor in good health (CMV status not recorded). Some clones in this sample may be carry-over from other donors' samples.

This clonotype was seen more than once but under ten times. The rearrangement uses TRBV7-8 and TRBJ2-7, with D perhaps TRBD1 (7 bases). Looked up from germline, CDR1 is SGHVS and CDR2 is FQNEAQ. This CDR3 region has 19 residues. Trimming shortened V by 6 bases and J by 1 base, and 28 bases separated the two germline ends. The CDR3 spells CASRRGQARTTGPSYEQYF. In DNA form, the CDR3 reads TGTGCCAGCAGGCGCGGACAGGCCCGGACTACTGGCCCATCCTACGAGCAGTACTTC.

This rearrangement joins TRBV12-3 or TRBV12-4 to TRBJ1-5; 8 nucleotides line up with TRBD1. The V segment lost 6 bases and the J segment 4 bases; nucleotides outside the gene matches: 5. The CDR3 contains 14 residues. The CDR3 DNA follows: TGTGCCAGCAGGATACAGGGGGGAAATCAGCCCCAGCATTTT. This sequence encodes CASRIQGGNQPQHF.

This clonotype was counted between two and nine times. Written as DNA, the CDR3 is TGTGCCAGCAGTTCCCTGGGGGGCTCCTACGAGCAGTACTTC. Translating it yields CASSSLGGSYEQYF. This chain connects TRBV12-3 or TRBV12-4 to TRBJ2-7; a possible D gene is TRBD2 (6 bases). There are 14 residues in the CDR3. Trimming removed 4 bases at V and 0 bases at J, with 10 bases between.

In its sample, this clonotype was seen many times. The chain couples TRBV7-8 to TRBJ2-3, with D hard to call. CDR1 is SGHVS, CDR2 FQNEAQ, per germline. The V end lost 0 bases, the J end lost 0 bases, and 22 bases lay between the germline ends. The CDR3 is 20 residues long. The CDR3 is CASSLAPSRGLPGSTDTQYF. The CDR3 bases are TGTGCCAGCAGCTTAGCTCCCTCGAGAGGCCTCCCGGGTAGCACAGATACGCAGTATTTT.

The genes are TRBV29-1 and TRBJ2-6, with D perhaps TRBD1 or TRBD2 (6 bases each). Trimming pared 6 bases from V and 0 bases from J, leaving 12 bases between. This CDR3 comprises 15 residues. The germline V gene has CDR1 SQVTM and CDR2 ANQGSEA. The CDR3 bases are TGCAGCGTGAGGGGGGAGGTCTCTGGGGCCAACGTCCTGACTTTC. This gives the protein CSVRGEVSGANVLTF.

DNA of the CDR3: TGTGCCAGCAGTTTGGAGCAGGGGTCTATACAGCCCCAGCATTTT. Protein: CASSLEQGSIQPQHF. This chain links TRBV28 with TRBJ1-5; D may be TRBD1 (6 bases). CDR3 length: 15 amino acids. V shed 3 bases and J shed 7 bases, with 16 bases lying between them. CDR1 and CDR2 (germline): MDHEN, SYDVKM.

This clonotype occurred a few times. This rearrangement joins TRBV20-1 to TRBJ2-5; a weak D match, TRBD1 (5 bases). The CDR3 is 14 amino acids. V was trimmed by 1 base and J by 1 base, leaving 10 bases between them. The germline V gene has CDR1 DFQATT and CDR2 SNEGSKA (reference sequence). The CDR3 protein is CSARVGTGQETQYF. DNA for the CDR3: TGCAGTGCTAGAGTTGGCACAGGCCAAGAGACCCAGTACTTC.

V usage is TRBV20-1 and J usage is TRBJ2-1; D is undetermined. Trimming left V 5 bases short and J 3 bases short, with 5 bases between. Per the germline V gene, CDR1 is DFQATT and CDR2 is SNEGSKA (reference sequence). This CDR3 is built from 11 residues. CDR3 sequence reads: CSALYYNEQFF. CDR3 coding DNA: TGCAGTGCTCTGTACTACAATGAGCAGTTCTTC.

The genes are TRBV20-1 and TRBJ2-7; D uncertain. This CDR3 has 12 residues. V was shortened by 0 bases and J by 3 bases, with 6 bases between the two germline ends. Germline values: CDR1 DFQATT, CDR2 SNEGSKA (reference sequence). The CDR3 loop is CSARDQVYEQYF. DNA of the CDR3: TGCAGTGCTAGAGATCAGGTCTACGAGCAGTACTTC.

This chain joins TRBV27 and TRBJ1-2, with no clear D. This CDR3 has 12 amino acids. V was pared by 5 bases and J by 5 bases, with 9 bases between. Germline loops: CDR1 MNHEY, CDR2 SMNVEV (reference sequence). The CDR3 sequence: CASSRERYGYTF. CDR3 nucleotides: TGTGCCAGCAGTCGGGAGCGGTATGGCTACACCTTC.

The CDR3 coding sequence is TGTGCCAGCAGACCCCCCGGGACACAGTATCAGCCCCAGCATTTT. This codes for CASRPPGTQYQPQHF. V gene TRBV6-6 combines with J gene TRBJ1-5; perhaps TRBD1 as D (6 bases). The CDR3 totals 15 residues. In germline, CDR1 is MNHNY, CDR2 SVGAGI (reference sequence). V shed 6 bases and J shed 5 bases, with 17 bases lying between them.

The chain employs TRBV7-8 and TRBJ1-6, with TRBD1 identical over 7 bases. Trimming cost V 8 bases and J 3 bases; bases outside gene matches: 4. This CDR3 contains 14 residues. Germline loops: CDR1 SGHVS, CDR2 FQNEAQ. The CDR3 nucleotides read TGTGCCAGCTCAGGGGGTGGCTATAATTCACCCCTCCACTTT. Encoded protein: CASSGGGYNSPLHF.

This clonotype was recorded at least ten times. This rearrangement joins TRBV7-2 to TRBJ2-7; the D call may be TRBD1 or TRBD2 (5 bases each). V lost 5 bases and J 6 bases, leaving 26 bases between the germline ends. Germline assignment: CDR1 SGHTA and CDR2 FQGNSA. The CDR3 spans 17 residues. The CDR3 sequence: CASSQQMAGLRAFEQYF. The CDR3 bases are TGTGCCAGCAGCCAACAGATGGCGGGCCTCAGGGCTTTCGAGCAGTACTTC.

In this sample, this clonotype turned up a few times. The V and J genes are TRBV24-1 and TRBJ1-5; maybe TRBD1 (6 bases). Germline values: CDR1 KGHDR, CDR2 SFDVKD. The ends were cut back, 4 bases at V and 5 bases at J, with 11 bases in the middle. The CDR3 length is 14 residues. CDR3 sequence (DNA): TGTGCCACCAGTGAACGGACAGCTTATCAGCCCCAGCATTTT. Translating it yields CATSERTAYQPQHF.

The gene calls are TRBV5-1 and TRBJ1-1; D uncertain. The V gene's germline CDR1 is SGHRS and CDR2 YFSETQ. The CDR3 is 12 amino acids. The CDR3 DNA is TGCGCTTGCAGCTTGGGCGGGTCTGAAGCTTTCTTT. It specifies CACSLGGSEAFF.

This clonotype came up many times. This CDR3 is CASSSRSGYGYTF. Here the CDR3 DNA reads TGTGCCAGCAGTTCGAGGTCGGGCTATGGCTACACCTTC. The gene calls are TRBV27 and TRBJ1-2, with D unresolved. Trimming removed 4 bases from V and 4 bases from J, with 10 bases in between. The CDR3 totals 13 residues. Germline V CDR1 and CDR2: MNHEY, SMNVEV (reference sequence).

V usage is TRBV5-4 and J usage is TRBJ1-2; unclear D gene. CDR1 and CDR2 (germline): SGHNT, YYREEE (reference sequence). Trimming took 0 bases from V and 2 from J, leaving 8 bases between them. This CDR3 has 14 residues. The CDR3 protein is CASSLASFNYGYTF. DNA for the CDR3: TGTGCCAGCAGCTTGGCCAGCTTCAACTATGGCTACACCTTC.

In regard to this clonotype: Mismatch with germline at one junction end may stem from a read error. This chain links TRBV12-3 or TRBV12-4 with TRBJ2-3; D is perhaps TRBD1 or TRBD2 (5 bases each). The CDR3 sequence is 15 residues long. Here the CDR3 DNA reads TGTGACAGCAGTAGAGGGACGTATGGTACAGATACGCAGTATTTT. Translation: CDSSRGTYGTDTQYF.

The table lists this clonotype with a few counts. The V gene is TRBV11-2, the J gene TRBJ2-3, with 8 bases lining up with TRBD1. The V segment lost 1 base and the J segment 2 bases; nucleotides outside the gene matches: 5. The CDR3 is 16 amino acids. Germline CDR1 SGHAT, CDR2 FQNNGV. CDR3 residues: CASSLAGGTVTDTQYF. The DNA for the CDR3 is TGTGCCAGCAGCTTAGCAGGGGGCACGGTCACAGATACGCAGTATTTT.

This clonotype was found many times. The CDR3 DNA reads as TGTGCCAGCAGCTTTATCTCGGATCGGACCCAGTACTTC. It codes for CASSFISDRTQYF. This chain uses TRBV7-2 with TRBJ2-5, with unresolved D. V gave up 3 bases and J gave up 7 bases, with 12 bases separating them. Germline values: CDR1 SGHTA, CDR2 FQGNSA. This CDR3 is 13 amino acids long.

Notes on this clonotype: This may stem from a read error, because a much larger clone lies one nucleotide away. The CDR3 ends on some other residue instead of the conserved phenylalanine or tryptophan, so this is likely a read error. CDR3 coding DNA: TGTGCCAGCAGCTTAATGCAGGGTGGCGGGGAGCTGTTTTCT. Encoded protein: CASSLMQGGGELFS. This chain uses TRBV7-3 with TRBJ2-2; D perhaps matches TRBD1 (5 bases). Germline CDR1 SGHTA, CDR2 FQGTGA. Trimming shortened V by 1 base and J by 7 bases, and 10 bases separated the two germline ends. The CDR3 spans 14 residues.

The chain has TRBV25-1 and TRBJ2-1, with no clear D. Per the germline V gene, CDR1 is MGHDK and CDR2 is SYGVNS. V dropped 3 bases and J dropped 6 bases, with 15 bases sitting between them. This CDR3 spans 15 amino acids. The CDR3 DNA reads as TGTGCCAGCAGTGATTTAGGCGCCGTGTCCAATGAGCAGTTCTTC. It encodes CASSDLGAVSNEQFF. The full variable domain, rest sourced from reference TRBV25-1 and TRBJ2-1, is EADIYQTPRYLVIGTGKKITLECSQTMGHDKMYWYQQDPGMELHLIHYSYGVNSTEKGDLSSESTVSRIRTEHFPLTLESARPSHTSQYLCASSDLGAVSNEQFFGPGTRLTVL.

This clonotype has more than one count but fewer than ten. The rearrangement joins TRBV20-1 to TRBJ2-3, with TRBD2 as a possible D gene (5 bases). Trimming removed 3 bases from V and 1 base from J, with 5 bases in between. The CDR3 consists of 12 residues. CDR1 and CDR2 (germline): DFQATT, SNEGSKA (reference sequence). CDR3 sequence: CSASGGTDTQYF. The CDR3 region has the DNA TGCAGTGCTAGCGGGGGCACAGATACGCAGTATTTT.